The table lists the clone carrying this TCR beta chain with a few counts. Its antigen is undetermined. These data come from a study of T-cell memory formation after mild COVID-19. Study-wide background: Largely, the TCR clusters proved donor specific.

Study-level findings and limits: Memory sampled before infection contained some responding clones, suggesting cross-reactive memory joined. Second-wave clones with a day 37 peak had unconfirmed SARS-CoV-2 specificity.

There are 16 residues in the CDR3. The V gene lost 0 bases and the J gene lost 2 bases, with 12 bases spanning the gap. Per the germline V gene, CDR1 is SGHTA and CDR2 is FQGNSA. Constant-segment-primed 5'RACE gave TCR alpha and TCR beta cDNA libraries with sample barcodes and UMIs. MiXCR was run by TCRdb on the 5' RACE reads, yielding one entry per CDR3 protein. The sample has 250,000 to 350,000 distinct CDR3 sequences, around 15% seen once. The TCR was taken from a man aged 18 to 35 who had mild COVID-19 (a few samples of this study predate the infection). Cell type and time point are not known. J is TRBJ2-3 and V is TRBV7-2; D call uncertain. Sequencing used PBMCs or a T cell subset sorted from them (not recorded which). In DNA form, the CDR3 reads TGTGCCAGCAGCTTAGCGGTGGTAGAAATCACAGATACGCAGTATTTT. Protein: CASSLAVVEITDTQYF.